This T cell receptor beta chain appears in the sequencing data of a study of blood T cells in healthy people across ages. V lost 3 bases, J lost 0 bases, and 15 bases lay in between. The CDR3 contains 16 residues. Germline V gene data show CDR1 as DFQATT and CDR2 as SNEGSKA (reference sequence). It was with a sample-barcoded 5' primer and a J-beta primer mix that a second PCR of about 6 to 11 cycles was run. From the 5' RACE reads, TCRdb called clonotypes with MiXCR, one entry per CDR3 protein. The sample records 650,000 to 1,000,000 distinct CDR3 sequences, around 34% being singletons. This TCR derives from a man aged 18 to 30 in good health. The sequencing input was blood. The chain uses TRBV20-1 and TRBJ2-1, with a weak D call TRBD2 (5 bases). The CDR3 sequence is CSASGERPSSYNEQFF. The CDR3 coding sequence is TGCAGTGCTAGCGGGGAACGGCCCAGCTCCTACAATGAGCAGTTCTTC.